This TCR beta chain derives from a study of monozygotic twins with inflammatory bowel disease. The CDR3 consists of 16 residues. The germline V gene has CDR1 GTSNPN and CDR2 SVGIG (reference sequence). TCRdb reanalyzed the 5' RACE reads, giving one entry per CDR3 protein sequence and no DNA. The sample holds about 440,000 distinct CDR3 sequences. The sequencing sample was made of blood. The chain joins TRBV30 to TRBJ2-6; TCRdb names TRBD1, which stays unverified in the absence of DNA. The receptor was derived from a human donor with ulcerative colitis or Crohn's disease, or a healthy co-twin of an affected twin (not recorded which). The CDR3: CAWSETGGTGANVLTF.